A selection of T cell receptor beta chains follows, all from one sample in a study of blood T cell repertoires in COVID-19. This table comes from immunoSEQ multiplex PCR, and its TCRdb copy is limited to in-frame clones, with some not included. The sample includes roughly 220,000 clones, about nine tenths of them seen just once. Sequencing was carried out using peripheral blood. These receptor sequences come from a man under 40 who had recovered from COVID-19. The CDR3 runs from the conserved cysteine through the conserved F or W. A D gene is named only where the DNA matches it firmly. The size field is filled for only some rows; it gives once, few, many or a size class.

v_gene: TRBV4-2; abundance: .; d_gene: .; j_gene: TRBJ1-4; len: 14; CDR3aa: CASSQPSFNEKLFF; CDR3nt: TGTGCCAGCAGCCAACCTTCGTTTAATGAAAAACTGTTTTTT
v_gene: TRBV7-9; abundance: .; d_gene: .; j_gene: TRBJ2-6; len: 19; CDR3aa: CASSSRGILTESGANVLTF; CDR3nt: TGTGCCAGCAGCTCACGCGGGATTCTTACCGAATCTGGGGCCAACGTCCTGACTTTC
v_gene: TRBV7-7; abundance: once; d_gene: .; j_gene: TRBJ2-2; len: 14; CDR3aa: CASSPRETGGELFF; CDR3nt: TGTGCCAGCAGCCCACGGGAGACCGGAGGGGAGCTGTTTTTT
v_gene: TRBV19; abundance: .; d_gene: .; j_gene: TRBJ2-4; len: 17; CDR3aa: CASSLVYLRGQKNIQYF; CDR3nt: TGTGCCAGTAGCCTAGTATACCTGCGGGGACAGAAAAACATTCAGTACTTC
v_gene: TRBV5-6; abundance: .; d_gene: .; j_gene: TRBJ2-7; len: 15; CDR3aa: CASSRGGRGPYEQYF; CDR3nt: TGTGCCAGCAGCCGGGGTGGCCGGGGTCCCTACGAGCAGTACTTC
v_gene: TRBV25-1; abundance: .; d_gene: .; j_gene: TRBJ2-1; len: 13; CDR3aa: CASSAGEFNEQFF; CDR3nt: TGTGCCAGCAGTGCGGGGGAATTCAATGAGCAGTTCTTC
v_gene: TRBV4-2; abundance: .; d_gene: TRBD2; j_gene: TRBJ2-3; len: 17; CDR3aa: CASSQDHGGGYTDTQYF; CDR3nt: TGTGCCAGCAGCCAAGATCATGGGGGGGGTTACACAGATACGCAGTATTTT
v_gene: TRBV6-5; abundance: once; d_gene: .; j_gene: TRBJ2-5; len: 14; CDR3aa: CASRRDRSQETQYF; CDR3nt: TGTGCCAGCAGGCGAGACAGAAGCCAAGAGACCCAGTACTTC
v_gene: TRBV27; abundance: .; d_gene: TRBD2; j_gene: TRBJ2-7; len: 16; CDR3aa: CASSLSSGGPPYEQYF; CDR3nt: TGTGCCAGCAGTTTGTCTAGCGGGGGCCCACCCTACGAGCAGTACTTC
v_gene: TRBV5-5; abundance: .; d_gene: .; j_gene: TRBJ1-1; len: 13; CDR3aa: CASSSGGGTEAFF; CDR3nt: TGTGCCAGCAGCTCCGGCGGGGGAACTGAAGCTTTCTTT
v_gene: TRBV19; abundance: once; d_gene: .; j_gene: TRBJ1-1; len: 13; CDR3aa: CASSAGVNTEAFF; CDR3nt: TGTGCCAGTAGTGCGGGGGTGAACACTGAAGCTTTCTTT
v_gene: TRBV28; abundance: once; d_gene: TRBD1; j_gene: TRBJ1-1; len: 14; CDR3aa: CASSSQDRHTEAFF; CDR3nt: TGTGCCAGCAGTTCCCAGGACAGGCACACTGAAGCTTTCTTT
v_gene: TRBV6-4; abundance: .; d_gene: .; j_gene: TRBJ2-1; len: 13; CDR3aa: CASSDDLGGEQFF; CDR3nt: TGTGCCAGCAGTGACGACCTAGGGGGAGAGCAGTTCTTC
v_gene: TRBV5-6; abundance: .; d_gene: TRBD1; j_gene: TRBJ2-7; len: 13; CDR3aa: CASSRDRVREQYF; CDR3nt: TGTGCCAGCAGCCGGGACAGGGTGAGAGAGCAGTACTTC
v_gene: TRBV25-1; abundance: .; d_gene: .; j_gene: TRBJ1-2; len: 18; CDR3aa: CASSPNLAWAGANYGYTF; CDR3nt: TGTGCCAGCAGCCCAAACCTGGCGTGGGCAGGGGCTAACTATGGCTACACCTTC
v_gene: TRBV10-3; abundance: .; d_gene: .; j_gene: TRBJ1-2; len: 17; CDR3aa: CAISESVGGSENYGYTF; CDR3nt: TGTGCCATCAGTGAGTCGGTGGGGGGTTCGGAAAACTATGGCTACACCTTC
v_gene: TRBV30; abundance: .; d_gene: .; j_gene: TRBJ1-3; len: 14; CDR3aa: CAWDDGNSGNTIYF; CDR3nt: TGTGCCTGGGATGACGGGAACTCTGGAAACACCATATATTTT
v_gene: TRBV5-1; abundance: .; d_gene: .; j_gene: TRBJ2-2; len: 14; CDR3aa: CASSLGLGTGELFF; CDR3nt: TGCGCCAGCAGCTTGGGCCTAGGCACCGGGGAGCTGTTTTTT
v_gene: TRBV27; abundance: .; d_gene: .; j_gene: TRBJ1-3; len: 16; CDR3aa: CASSSDRPLSGNTIYF; CDR3nt: TGTGCCAGCAGCTCGGACAGACCGCTCTCTGGAAACACCATATATTTT
v_gene: TRBV6-5; abundance: .; d_gene: .; j_gene: TRBJ2-7; len: 14; CDR3aa: CASSYSAGYYEQYF; CDR3nt: TGTGCCAGCAGTTACTCGGCAGGATACTACGAGCAGTACTTC
v_gene: TRBV19; abundance: .; d_gene: .; j_gene: TRBJ1-1; len: 16; CDR3aa: CASSINIRLMNTEAFF; CDR3nt: TGTGCCAGTAGTATAAACATTCGCTTAATGAACACTGAAGCTTTCTTT
v_gene: TRBV5-5; abundance: .; d_gene: TRBD1; j_gene: TRBJ1-3; len: 16; CDR3aa: CASSFGQAGSYDTIYF; CDR3nt: TGTGCCAGCAGCTTTGGACAGGCGGGTTCTTATGACACCATATATTTT
v_gene: TRBV6-5; abundance: .; d_gene: TRBD2; j_gene: TRBJ2-1; len: 15; CDR3aa: CASRPGGSSYNEQFF; CDR3nt: TGTGCCAGCAGACCCGGGGGGAGCTCCTACAATGAGCAGTTCTTC
v_gene: TRBV29-1; abundance: .; d_gene: .; j_gene: TRBJ1-1; len: 12; CDR3aa: CSVSVPGTEAFF; CDR3nt: TGCAGCGTCAGTGTACCGGGGACTGAAGCTTTCTTT
v_gene: TRBV5-4; abundance: once; d_gene: .; j_gene: TRBJ1-2; len: 12; CDR3aa: CASSLAVVGYTF; CDR3nt: TGTGCCAGCAGCTTGGCGGTAGTTGGCTACACCTTC
v_gene: TRBV12-3/TRBV12-4; abundance: .; d_gene: .; j_gene: TRBJ1-4; len: 13; CDR3aa: CASSPAKGEKLFF; CDR3nt: TGTGCCAGCAGTCCTGCTAAGGGGGAAAAACTGTTTTTT
v_gene: TRBV21-1; abundance: .; d_gene: .; j_gene: TRBJ1-2; len: 15; CDR3aa: CASNKAKGHQPGYTF; CDR3nt: TGTGCCAGCAATAAAGCAAAAGGACATCAGCCTGGCTACACCTTC
v_gene: TRBV5-1; abundance: .; d_gene: .; j_gene: TRBJ1-1; len: 13; CDR3aa: CASSLVVGTEAFF; CDR3nt: TGCGCCAGCAGCTTGGTCGTCGGCACTGAAGCTTTCTTT
v_gene: TRBV29-1; abundance: medium-sized; d_gene: .; j_gene: TRBJ1-2; len: 12; CDR3aa: CSVDRRPDGYTF; CDR3nt: TGCAGCGTTGACAGGCGCCCGGATGGCTACACCTTC
v_gene: TRBV10-3; abundance: .; d_gene: .; j_gene: TRBJ1-1; len: 14; CDR3aa: CAISGGGAGGEAFF; CDR3nt: TGTGCCATCAGTGGGGGGGGAGCCGGTGGTGAAGCTTTCTTT
v_gene: TRBV3-1/TRBV3-2; abundance: .; d_gene: TRBD1; j_gene: TRBJ2-5; len: 14; CDR3aa: CASSQSGTGETQYF; CDR3nt: TGTGCCAGCAGCCAGTCGGGGACAGGAGAGACCCAGTACTTC
v_gene: TRBV13; abundance: .; d_gene: TRBD1; j_gene: TRBJ2-7; len: 14; CDR3aa: CASSVSPGTGFLYF; CDR3nt: TGTGCCAGCAGTGTCTCTCCAGGGACAGGGTTTTTGTACTTC
v_gene: TRBV7-9; abundance: .; d_gene: .; j_gene: TRBJ2-7; len: 13; CDR3aa: CASGPGQGYEQYF; CDR3nt: TGTGCCAGCGGACCCGGCCAGGGCTACGAGCAGTACTTC
v_gene: TRBV7-9; abundance: few; d_gene: .; j_gene: TRBJ1-6; len: 13; CDR3aa: CASSPSGESPLHF; CDR3nt: TGTGCCAGCAGCCCATCGGGGGAATCACCCCTCCACTTT
v_gene: TRBV10-3; abundance: once; d_gene: TRBD2; j_gene: TRBJ2-1; len: 16; CDR3aa: CATLGTSGGPYNEQFF; CDR3nt: TGTGCCACCCTAGGGACTAGCGGGGGGCCTTACAATGAGCAGTTCTTC
v_gene: TRBV4-3; abundance: few; d_gene: TRBD2; j_gene: TRBJ2-2; len: 18; CDR3aa: CASSQEIAGAANTGELFF; CDR3nt: TGCGCCAGCAGCCAAGAGATAGCGGGGGCCGCGAACACCGGGGAGCTGTTTTTT
v_gene: TRBV5-4; abundance: once; d_gene: TRBD2; j_gene: TRBJ2-2; len: 17; CDR3aa: CASSPGTSGGLTGELFF; CDR3nt: TGTGCCAGCAGCCCCGGGACTAGCGGGGGGCTGACCGGGGAGCTGTTTTTT
v_gene: TRBV19; abundance: .; d_gene: .; j_gene: TRBJ1-1; len: 13; CDR3aa: CASSTFYDTEAFF; CDR3nt: TGTGCCAGTAGTACCTTCTACGACACTGAAGCTTTCTTT
v_gene: TRBV3-1/TRBV3-2; abundance: .; d_gene: .; j_gene: TRBJ2-1; len: 13; CDR3aa: CASSLGRHNEQFF; CDR3nt: TGTGCCAGCAGCCTGGGCAGACACAATGAGCAGTTCTTC